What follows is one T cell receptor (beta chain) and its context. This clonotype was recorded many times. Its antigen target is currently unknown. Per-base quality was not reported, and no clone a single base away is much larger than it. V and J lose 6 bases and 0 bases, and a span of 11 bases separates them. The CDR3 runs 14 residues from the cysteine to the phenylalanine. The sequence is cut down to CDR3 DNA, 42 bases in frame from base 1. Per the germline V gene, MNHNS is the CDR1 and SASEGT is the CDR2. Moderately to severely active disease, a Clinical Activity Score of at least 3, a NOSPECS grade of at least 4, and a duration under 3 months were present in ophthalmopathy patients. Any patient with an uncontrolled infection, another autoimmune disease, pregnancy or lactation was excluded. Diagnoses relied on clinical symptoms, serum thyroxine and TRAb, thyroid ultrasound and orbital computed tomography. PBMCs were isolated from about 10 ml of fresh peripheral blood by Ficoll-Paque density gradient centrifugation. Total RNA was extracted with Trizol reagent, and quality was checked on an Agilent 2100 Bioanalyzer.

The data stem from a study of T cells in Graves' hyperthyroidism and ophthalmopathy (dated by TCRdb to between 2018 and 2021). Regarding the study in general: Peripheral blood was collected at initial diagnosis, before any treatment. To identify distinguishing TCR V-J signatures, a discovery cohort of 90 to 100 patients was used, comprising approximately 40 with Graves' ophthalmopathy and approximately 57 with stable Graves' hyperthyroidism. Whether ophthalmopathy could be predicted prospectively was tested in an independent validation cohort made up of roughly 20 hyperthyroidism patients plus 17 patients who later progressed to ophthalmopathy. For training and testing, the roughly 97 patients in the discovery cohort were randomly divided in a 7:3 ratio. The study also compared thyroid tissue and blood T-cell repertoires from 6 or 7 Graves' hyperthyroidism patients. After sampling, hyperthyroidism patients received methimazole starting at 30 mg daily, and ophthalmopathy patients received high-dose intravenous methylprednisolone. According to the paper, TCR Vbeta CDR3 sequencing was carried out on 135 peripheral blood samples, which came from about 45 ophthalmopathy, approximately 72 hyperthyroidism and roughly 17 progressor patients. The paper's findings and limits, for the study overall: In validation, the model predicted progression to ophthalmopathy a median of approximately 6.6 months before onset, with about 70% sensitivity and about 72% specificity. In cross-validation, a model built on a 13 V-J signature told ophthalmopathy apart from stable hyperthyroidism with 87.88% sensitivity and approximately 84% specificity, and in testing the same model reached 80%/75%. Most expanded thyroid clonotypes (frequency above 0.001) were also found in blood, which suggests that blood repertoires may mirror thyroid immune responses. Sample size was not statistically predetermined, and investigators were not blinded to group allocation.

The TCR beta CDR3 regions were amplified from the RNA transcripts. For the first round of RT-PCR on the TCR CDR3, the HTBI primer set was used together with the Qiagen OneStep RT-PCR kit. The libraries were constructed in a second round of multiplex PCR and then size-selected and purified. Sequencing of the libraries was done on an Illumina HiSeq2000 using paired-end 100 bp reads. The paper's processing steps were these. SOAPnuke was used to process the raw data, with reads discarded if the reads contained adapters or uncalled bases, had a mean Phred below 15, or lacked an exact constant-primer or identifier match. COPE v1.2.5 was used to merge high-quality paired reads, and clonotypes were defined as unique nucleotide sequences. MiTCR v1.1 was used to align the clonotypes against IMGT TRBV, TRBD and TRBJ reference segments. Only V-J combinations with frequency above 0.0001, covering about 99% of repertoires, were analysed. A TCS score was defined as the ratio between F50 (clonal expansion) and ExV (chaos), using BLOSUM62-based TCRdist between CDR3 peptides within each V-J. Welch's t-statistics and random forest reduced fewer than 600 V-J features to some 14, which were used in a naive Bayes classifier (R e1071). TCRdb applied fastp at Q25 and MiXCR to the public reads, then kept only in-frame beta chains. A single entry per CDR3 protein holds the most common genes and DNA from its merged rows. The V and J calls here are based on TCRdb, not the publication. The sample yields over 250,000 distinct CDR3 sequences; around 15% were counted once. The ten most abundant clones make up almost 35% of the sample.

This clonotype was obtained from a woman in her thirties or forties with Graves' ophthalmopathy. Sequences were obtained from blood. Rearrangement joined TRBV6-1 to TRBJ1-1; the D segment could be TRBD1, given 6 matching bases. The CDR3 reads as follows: CASRYRDMNTEAFF. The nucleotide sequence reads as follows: TGTGCCAGCAGGTACAGGGACATGAACACTGAAGCTTTCTTT.